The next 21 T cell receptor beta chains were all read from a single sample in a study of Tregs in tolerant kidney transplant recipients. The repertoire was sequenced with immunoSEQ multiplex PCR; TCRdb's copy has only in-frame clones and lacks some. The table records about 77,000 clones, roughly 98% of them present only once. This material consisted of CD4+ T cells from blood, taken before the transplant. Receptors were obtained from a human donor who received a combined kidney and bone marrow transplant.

CDR3 bases: TGTGCCAGCAGCGCTGACACGTACAATGAGCAGTTCTTC. This sequence encodes CASSADTYNEQFF. This chain connects TRBV9 to TRBJ2-1, with D uncertain. The CDR3 runs 13 residues. V was shortened by 3 bases and J by 4 bases, with 8 bases between the two germline ends. CDR1 is SGDLS, CDR2 YYNGEE, per germline.

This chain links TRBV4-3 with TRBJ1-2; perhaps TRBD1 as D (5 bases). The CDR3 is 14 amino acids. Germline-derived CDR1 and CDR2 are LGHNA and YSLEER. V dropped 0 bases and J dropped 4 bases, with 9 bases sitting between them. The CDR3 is CASSQDQGFYGYTF. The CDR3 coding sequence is TGCGCCAGCAGCCAAGATCAGGGCTTCTATGGCTACACCTTC.

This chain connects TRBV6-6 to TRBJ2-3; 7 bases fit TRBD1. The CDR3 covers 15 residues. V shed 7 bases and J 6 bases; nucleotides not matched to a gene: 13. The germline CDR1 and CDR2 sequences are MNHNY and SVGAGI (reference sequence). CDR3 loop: CASIKGARVGDTQYF. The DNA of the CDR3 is TGTGCCAGCATTAAGGGGGCCAGGGTAGGGGATACGCAGTATTTT.

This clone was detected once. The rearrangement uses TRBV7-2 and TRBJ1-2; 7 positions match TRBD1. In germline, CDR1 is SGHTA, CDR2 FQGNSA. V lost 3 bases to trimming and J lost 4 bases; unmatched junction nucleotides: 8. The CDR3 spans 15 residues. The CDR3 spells CASSLETGTLYGYTF. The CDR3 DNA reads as TGTGCCAGCAGCTTGGAGACAGGGACTCTCTATGGCTACACCTTC. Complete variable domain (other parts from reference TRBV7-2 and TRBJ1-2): GAGVSQSPSNKVTEKGKDVELRCDPISGHTALYWYRQSLGQGLEFLIYFQGNSAPDKSGLPSDRFSAERTGGSVSTLTIQRTQQEDSAVYLCASSLETGTLYGYTFGSGTRLTVV.

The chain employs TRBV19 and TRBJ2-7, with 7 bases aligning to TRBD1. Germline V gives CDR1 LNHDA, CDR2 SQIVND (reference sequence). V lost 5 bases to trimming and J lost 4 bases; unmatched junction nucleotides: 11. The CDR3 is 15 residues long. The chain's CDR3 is CASSSPGGARYEQYF. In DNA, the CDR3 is TGTGCCAGTAGTTCCCCAGGGGGTGCCCGATACGAGCAGTACTTC.

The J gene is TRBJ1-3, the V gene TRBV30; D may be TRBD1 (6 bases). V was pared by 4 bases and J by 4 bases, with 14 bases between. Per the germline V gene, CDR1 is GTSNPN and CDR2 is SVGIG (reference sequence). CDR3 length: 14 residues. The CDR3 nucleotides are TGTGCCTGGACCATGACAGGTATAGGAAACACCATATATTTT. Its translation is CAWTMTGIGNTIYF. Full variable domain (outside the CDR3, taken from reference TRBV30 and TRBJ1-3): SQTIHQWPATLVQPVGSPLSLECTVEGTSNPNLYWYRQAAGRGLQLLFYSVGIGQISSEVPQNLSASRPQDRQFILSSKKLLLSDSGFYLCAWTMTGIGNTIYFGEGSWLTVV.

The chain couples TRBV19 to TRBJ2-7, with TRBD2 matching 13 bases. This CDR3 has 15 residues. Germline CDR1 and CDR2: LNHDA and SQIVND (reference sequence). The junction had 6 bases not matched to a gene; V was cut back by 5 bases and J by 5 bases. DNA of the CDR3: TGTGCCAGTAGTCCCAGGACTAGCGGGGGCCACGAGCAGTACTTC. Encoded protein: CASSPRTSGGHEQYF. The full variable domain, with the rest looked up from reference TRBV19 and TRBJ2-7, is DGGITQSPKYLFRKEGQNVTLSCEQNLNHDAMYWYRQDPGQGLRLIYYSQIVNDFQKGDIAEGYSVSREKKESFPLTVTSAQKNPTAFYLCASSPRTSGGHEQYFGPGTRLTVT.

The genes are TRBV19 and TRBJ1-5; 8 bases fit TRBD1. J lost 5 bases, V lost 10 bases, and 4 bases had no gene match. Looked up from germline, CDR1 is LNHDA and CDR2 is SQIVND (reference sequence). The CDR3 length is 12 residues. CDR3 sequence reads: CATGQAYQPQHF. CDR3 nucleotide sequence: TGTGCCACGGGACAGGCATATCAGCCCCAGCATTTT.

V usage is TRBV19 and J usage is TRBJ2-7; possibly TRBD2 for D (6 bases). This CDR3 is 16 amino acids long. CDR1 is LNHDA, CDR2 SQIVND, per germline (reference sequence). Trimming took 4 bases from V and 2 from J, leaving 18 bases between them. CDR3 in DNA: TGTGCCAGTAGTACCCAAGGCGGGGAGTTCCCCTACGAGCAGTACTTC. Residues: CASSTQGGEFPYEQYF.

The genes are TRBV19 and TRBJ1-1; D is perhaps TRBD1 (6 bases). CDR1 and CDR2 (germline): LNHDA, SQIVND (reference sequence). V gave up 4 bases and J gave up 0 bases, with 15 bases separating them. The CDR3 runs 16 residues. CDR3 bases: TGTGCCAGTAGTAAGGTTGCGTCAGGGGTGAACACTGAAGCTTTCTTT. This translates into CASSKVASGVNTEAFF. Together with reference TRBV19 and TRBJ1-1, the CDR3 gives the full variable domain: DGGITQSPKYLFRKEGQNVTLSCEQNLNHDAMYWYRQDPGQGLRLIYYSQIVNDFQKGDIAEGYSVSREKKESFPLTVTSAQKNPTAFYLCASSKVASGVNTEAFFGQGTRLTVV.

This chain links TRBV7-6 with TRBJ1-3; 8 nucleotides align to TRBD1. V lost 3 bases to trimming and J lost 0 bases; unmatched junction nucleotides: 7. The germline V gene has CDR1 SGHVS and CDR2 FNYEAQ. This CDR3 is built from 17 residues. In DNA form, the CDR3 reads TGTGCCAGCAGCTTTAGGGACAGGATATACTCTGGAAACACCATATATTTT. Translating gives CASSFRDRIYSGNTIYF.

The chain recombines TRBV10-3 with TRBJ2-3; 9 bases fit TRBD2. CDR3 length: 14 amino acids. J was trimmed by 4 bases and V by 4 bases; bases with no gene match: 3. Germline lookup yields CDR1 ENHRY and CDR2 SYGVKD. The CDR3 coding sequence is TGTGCCATCAGTGCCGCGGGAGGGGCAGATACGCAGTATTTT. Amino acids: CAISAAGGADTQYF.

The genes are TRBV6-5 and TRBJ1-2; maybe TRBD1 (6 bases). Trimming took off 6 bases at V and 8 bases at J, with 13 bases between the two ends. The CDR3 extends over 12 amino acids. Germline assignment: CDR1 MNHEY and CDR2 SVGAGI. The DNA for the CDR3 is TGTGCCAGCAGCGCGACAGGCCCCGGCTACACCTTC. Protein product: CASSATGPGYTF.

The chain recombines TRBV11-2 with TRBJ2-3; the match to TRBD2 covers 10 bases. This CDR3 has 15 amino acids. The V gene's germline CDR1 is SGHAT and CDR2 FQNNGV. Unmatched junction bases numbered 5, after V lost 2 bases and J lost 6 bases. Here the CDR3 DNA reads TGTGCCAGCAGCTTACTAGCGGGGGATAGGGATACGCAGTATTTT. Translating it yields CASSLLAGDRDTQYF.

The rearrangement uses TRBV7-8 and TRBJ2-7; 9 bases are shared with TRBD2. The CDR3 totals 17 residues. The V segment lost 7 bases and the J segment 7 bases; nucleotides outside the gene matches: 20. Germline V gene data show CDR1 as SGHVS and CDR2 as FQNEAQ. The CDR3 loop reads CASIQGLAGPPGSEQYF. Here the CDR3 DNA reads TGTGCCAGCATCCAGGGGCTAGCGGGACCCCCAGGGAGTGAGCAGTACTTC.

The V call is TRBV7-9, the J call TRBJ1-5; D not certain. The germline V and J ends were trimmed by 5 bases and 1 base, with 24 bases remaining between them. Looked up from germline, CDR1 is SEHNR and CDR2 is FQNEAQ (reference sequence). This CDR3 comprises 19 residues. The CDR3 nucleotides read TGTGCCAGCAGCCCATCGTCCTTCCGCGGCAATGAGAGCAATCAGCCCCAGCATTTT. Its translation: CASSPSSFRGNESNQPQHF.

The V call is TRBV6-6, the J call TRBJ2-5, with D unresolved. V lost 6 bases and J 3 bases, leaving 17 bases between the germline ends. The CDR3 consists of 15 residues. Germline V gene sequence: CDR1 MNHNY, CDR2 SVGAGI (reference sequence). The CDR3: CASRTAKTSKETQYF. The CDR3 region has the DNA TGTGCCAGCAGAACAGCCAAGACCAGTAAAGAGACCCAGTACTTC.

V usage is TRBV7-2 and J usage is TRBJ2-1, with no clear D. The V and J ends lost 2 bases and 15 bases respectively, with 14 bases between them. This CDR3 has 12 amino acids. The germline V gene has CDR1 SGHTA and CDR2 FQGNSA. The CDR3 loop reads CASSLSQSRTFF. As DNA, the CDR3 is TGTGCCAGCAGCTTAAGCCAATCCCGTACGTTCTTC. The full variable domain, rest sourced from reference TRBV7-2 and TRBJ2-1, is GAGVSQSPSNKVTEKGKDVELRCDPISGHTALYWYRQSLGQGLEFLIYFQGNSAPDKSGLPSDRFSAERTGGSVSTLTIQRTQQEDSAVYLCASSLSQSRTFFGPGTRLTVL.

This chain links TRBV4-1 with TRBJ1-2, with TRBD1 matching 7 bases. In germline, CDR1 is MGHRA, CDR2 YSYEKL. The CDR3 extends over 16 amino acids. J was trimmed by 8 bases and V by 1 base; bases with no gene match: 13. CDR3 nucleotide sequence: TGCGCCAGCAGCCAAGCCGACCGGGACAGAACTATAGGCTACACCTTC. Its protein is CASSQADRDRTIGYTF.

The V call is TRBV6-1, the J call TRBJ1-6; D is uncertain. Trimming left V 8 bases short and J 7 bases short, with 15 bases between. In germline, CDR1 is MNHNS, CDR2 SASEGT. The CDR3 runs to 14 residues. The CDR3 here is CASRGGRPNSPLHF. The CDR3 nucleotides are TGTGCCAGCCGGGGAGGTAGGCCGAATTCACCCCTCCACTTT.

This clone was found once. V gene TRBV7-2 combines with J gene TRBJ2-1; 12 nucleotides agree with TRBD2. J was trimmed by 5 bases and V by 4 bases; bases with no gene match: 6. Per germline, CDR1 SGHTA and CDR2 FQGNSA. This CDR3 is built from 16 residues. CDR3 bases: TGTGCCAGCAGCTCGACACTAGCGGGAGGTCACAATGAGCAGTTCTTC. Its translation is CASSSTLAGGHNEQFF.